This T cell receptor beta chain was identified during a study of T cell responses to AZD1222 COVID-19 vaccine. Profiling relied on immunoSEQ multiplex PCR, and the TCRdb table lists in-frame clones only, not all of them. The table shows 100,000 to 120,000 clones, with 85% to 95% occurring only once. Germline V gene lookup returns CDR1 SGHKS and CDR2 YYEKEE (reference sequence). V was clipped by 2 bases and J by 4 bases; unmatched bases: 5. The CDR3 is 14 amino acids. V gene TRBV5-5 combines with J gene TRBJ1-1; 7 bases match TRBD1. The receptor comes from an adult in good health. The starting material was peripheral blood, obtained on day 0 of AZD1222 vaccination. CDR3 loop: CASSFLQGSTEAFF. The DNA of the CDR3 is TGTGCCAGCAGCTTCCTACAGGGGAGCACTGAAGCTTTCTTT. Full variable domain (remainder filled in from reference TRBV5-5 and TRBJ1-1): DAGVTQSPTHLIKTRGQQVTLRCSPISGHKSVSWYQQVLGQGPQFIFQYYEKEERGRGNFPDRFSARQFPNYSSELNVNALLLGDSALYLCASSFLQGSTEAFFGQGTRLTVV.